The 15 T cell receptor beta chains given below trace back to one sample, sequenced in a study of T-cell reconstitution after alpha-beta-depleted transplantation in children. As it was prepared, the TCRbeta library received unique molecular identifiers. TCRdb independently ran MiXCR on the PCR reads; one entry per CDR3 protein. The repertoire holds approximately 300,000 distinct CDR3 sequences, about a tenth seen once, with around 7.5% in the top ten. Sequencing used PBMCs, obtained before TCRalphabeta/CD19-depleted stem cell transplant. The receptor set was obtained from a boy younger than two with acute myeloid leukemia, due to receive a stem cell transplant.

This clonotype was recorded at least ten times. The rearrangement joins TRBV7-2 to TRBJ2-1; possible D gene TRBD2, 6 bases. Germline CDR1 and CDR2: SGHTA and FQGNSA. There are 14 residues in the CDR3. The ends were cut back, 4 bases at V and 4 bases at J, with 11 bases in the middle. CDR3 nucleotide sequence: TGTGCCAGCAGCTCTCTGACTAGTTACAATGAGCAGTTCTTC. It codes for CASSSLTSYNEQFF.

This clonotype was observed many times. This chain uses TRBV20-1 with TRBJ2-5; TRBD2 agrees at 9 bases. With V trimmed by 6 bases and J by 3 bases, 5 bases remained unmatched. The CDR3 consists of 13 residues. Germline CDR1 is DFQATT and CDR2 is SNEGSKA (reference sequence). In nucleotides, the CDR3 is TGCAGTGCCGTCCTAGCGGGGAAAGAGACCCAGTACTTC. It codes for CSAVLAGKETQYF.

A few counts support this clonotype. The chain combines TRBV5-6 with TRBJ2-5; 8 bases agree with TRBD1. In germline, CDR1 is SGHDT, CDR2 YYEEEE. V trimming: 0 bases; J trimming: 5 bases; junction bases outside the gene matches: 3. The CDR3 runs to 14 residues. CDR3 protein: CASSLANRGETQYF. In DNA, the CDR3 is TGTGCCAGCAGCTTGGCCAACAGGGGGGAGACCCAGTACTTC.

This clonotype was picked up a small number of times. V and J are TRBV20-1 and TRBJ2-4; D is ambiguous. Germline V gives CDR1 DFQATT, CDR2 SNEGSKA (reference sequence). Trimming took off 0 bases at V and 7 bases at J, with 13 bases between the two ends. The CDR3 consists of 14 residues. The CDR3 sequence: CSARDSQRVNIQYF. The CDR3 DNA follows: TGCAGTGCTAGAGACAGCCAGCGCGTCAACATTCAGTACTTC.

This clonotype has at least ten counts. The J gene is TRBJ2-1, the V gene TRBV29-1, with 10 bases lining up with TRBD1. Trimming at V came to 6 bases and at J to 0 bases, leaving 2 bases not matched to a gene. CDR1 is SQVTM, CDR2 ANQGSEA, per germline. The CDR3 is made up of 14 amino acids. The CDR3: CSVGQGGSYNEQFF. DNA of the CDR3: TGCAGCGTCGGACAGGGGGGCTCCTACAATGAGCAGTTCTTC.

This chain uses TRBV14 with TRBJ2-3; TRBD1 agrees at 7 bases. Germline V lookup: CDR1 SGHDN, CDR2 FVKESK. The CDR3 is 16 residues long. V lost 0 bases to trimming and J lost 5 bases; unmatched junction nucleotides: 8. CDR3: CASSQDLGTVLDTQYF. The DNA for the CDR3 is TGTGCCAGCAGCCAAGATTTGGGGACAGTCCTAGATACGCAGTATTTT.

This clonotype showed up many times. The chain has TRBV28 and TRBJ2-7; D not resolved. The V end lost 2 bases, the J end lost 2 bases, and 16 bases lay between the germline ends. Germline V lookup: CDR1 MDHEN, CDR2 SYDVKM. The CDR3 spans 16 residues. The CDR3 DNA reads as TGTGCCAGCAGTTTACGGCCCGGTTGGGTCACCTACGAGCAGTACTTC. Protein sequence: CASSLRPGWVTYEQYF. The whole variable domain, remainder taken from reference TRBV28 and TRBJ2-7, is DVKVTQSSRYLVKRTGEKVFLECVQDMDHENMFWYRQDPGLGLRLIYFSYDVKMKEKGDIPEGYSVSREKKERFSLILESASTNQTSMYLCASSLRPGWVTYEQYFGPGTRLTVT.

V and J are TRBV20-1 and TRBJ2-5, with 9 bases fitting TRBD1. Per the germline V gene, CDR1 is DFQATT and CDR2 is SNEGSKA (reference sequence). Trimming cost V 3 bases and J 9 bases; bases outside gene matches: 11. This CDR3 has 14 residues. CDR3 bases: TGCAGTGCTAGTGTGGGACAGGGTCTTGGGCCCCAGTACTTC. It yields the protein CSASVGQGLGPQYF.

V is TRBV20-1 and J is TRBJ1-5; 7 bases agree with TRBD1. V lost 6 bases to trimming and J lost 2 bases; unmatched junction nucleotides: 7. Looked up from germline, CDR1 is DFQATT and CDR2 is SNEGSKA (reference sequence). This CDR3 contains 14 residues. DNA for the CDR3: TGCAGTGCGCGACAGGGCCGAGGCAATCAGCCCCAGCATTTT. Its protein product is CSARQGRGNQPQHF.

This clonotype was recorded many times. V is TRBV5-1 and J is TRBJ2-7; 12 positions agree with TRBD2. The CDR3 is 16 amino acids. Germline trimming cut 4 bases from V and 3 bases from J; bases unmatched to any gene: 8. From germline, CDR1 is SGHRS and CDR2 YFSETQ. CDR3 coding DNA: TGCGCCAGCAGCCGGACTAGCGGGGATAGATTCTACGAGCAGTACTTC. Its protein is CASSRTSGDRFYEQYF.

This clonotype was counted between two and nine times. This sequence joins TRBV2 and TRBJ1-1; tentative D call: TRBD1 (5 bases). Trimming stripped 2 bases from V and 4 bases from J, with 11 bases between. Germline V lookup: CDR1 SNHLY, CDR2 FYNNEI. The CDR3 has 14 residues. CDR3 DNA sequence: TGTGCCAGCAGTGAATCTCGGGGCAGCACTGAAGCTTTCTTT. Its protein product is CASSESRGSTEAFF.

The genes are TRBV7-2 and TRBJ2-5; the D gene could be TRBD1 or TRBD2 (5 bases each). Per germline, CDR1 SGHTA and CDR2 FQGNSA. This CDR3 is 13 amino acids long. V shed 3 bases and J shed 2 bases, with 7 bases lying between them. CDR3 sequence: CASSFWGQETQYF. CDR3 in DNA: TGTGCCAGCAGCTTCTGGGGGCAAGAGACCCAGTACTTC.

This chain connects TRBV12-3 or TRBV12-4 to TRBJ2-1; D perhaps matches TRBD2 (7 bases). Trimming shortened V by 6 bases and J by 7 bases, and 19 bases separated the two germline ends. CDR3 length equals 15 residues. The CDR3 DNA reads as TGTGCCAGCAGCCCTGGGGGGGGGGCCCAGAATGAGCAGTTCTTC. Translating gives CASSPGGGAQNEQFF.

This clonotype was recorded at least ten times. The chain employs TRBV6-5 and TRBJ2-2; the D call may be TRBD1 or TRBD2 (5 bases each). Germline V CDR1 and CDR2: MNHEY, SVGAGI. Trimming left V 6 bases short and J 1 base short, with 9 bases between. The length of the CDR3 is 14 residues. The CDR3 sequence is CASSSGLNTGELFF. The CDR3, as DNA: TGTGCCAGCAGCTCGGGGCTGAACACCGGGGAGCTGTTTTTT.

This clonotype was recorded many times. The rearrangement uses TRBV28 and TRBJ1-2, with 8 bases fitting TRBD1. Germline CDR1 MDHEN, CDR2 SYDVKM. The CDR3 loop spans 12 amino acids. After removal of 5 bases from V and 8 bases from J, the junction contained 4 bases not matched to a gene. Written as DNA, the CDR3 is TGTGCCAGCAGTATAGACAGGGGCGGCTACACCTTC. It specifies CASSIDRGGYTF.